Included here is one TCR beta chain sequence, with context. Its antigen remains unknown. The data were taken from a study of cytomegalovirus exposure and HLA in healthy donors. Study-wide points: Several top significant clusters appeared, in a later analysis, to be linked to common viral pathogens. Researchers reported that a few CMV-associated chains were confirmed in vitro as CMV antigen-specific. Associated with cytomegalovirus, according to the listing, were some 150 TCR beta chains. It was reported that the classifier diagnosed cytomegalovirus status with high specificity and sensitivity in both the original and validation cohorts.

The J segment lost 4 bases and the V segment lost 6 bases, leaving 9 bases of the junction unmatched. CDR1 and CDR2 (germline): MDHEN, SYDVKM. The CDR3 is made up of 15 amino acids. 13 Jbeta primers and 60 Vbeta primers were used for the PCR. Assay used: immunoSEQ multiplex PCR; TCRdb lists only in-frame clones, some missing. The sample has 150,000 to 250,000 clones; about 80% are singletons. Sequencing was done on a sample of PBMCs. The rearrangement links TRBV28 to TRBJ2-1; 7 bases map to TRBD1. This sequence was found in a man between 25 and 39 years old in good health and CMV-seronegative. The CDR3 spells CASSQRTGTYNEQFF. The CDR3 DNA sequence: TGTGCCAGCAGCCAACGGACAGGAACTTACAATGAGCAGTTCTTC.